The rows below give T cell receptor beta chains drawn from one sample of a study of T cells expressing NK-cell markers. TCRdb reprocessed the 5' RACE reads and reports one entry per CDR3 protein, with no DNA. The sample includes about 170,000 distinct CDR3 sequences. Sequences were obtained from blood T cells: a sorted CD56 or NKG2C T cell subset, CD4+ or CD8+ T cells, or bulk PBMC T cells (not recorded which). The receptors derive from a man between 18 and 69 years old in good health. Both conserved end residues are part of each CDR3. Fields, in order: clone size, J gene, V gene, CDR3 protein. The size of a clone is reported for some rows only, either as once, few or many, or as a class for expanded clones.

. | TRBJ2-5 | TRBV2 | CASSEPEGVQETQYF
. | TRBJ1-6 | TRBV28 | CASSSGVKSPLHF
. | TRBJ2-7 | TRBV9 | CASSATPGYHEQYF
. | TRBJ2-5 | TRBV28 | CASSETTDRATIQETQYF
. | TRBJ2-1 | TRBV10-3 | CAISESGDPAFNEQFF
. | TRBJ2-7 | TRBV4-1 | CASSQEVTEETYEQYF
. | TRBJ1-2 | TRBV24-1 | CATSDPTTGEIYGYTF
. | TRBJ2-4 | TRBV11-2 | CASSSGDSTKNIQYF
. | TRBJ2-6 | TRBV27 | CASSSLTGLSSGANVLTF
. | TRBJ1-1 | TRBV20-1 | CSVATGGWSEAFF
. | TRBJ2-5 | TRBV27 | CASSFGTGPYQETQYF
. | TRBJ2-1 | TRBV15 | CATSREGQGAFNEQFF
. | TRBJ1-2 | TRBV12-3/TRBV12-4 | CASSLGLGNPPGYTF
. | TRBJ2-7 | TRBV10-3 | CAISEPRETGSYLRYEQYF
. | TRBJ1-1 | TRBV2 | CASRAGVHTEAFF
. | TRBJ1-5 | TRBV5-1 | CASSLGTAQPQHF
. | TRBJ2-7 | TRBV19 | CASSFSGGANEQYF
. | TRBJ2-2 | TRBV7-9 | CASSRAEFTGELFF
. | TRBJ1-2 | TRBV28 | CASSSWGTANYGYTF
. | TRBJ1-5 | TRBV23-1 | CASSHRARERWLGNQPQHF
. | TRBJ1-1 | TRBV29-1 | CSVEEESGTAMNTEAFF
. | TRBJ2-5 | TRBV29-1 | CSAPESTKQGQETQYF
. | TRBJ1-1 | TRBV6-5 | CASSYSRNTEAFF
. | TRBJ2-1 | TRBV28 | CASSFGGGRHYNEQFF
. | TRBJ2-7 | TRBV7-8 | CASSPGSGGYEQYF
. | TRBJ2-2 | TRBV5-1 | CASSGSDSAGELFF
. | TRBJ2-3 | TRBV25-1 | CASSELGQGLTDTQYF
. | TRBJ1-3 | TRBV28 | CASSSHPRTISGNTIYF
medium-sized | TRBJ2-7 | TRBV4-2 | CASSQETGPYEQYF
. | TRBJ2-1 | TRBV6-1 | CASSRDRAFNNEQFF
. | TRBJ2-5 | TRBV15 | CATSRDDEGETQYF
. | TRBJ2-7 | TRBV4-2 | CASSPQRGSPYEQYF
. | TRBJ2-7 | TRBV7-2 | CASSLTSGSSYEQYF